This T cell receptor (beta chain) was sequenced during a study of cytomegalovirus exposure and HLA in healthy donors. Comment on this clone: Antigen unknown.

Regarding the study as a whole: Three of the chains that were CMV-associated were confirmed in vitro to be specific for CMV antigens. Analysis performed later showed TCR beta chains linked to HLA being more clonally expanded than equally common others. Available immune exposure information was restricted to CMV serostatus only.

The primer mix had 60 Vbeta and 13 Jbeta primers. Clones were sequenced by immunoSEQ multiplex PCR, and TCRdb holds only the in-frame ones, with some missing. The table lists about 160,000 clones, 82% of them singletons. The sequence derives from a girl aged 2-10 years in good health and CMV-seropositive. Sequenced: PBMCs.

This CDR3 is CASSWGGDGNQPQHF. The CDR3 bases are TGTGCCAGCAGTTGGGGAGGGGACGGAAATCAGCCCCAGCATTTT. J is TRBJ1-5 and V is TRBV27, with D possibly matching TRBD1 (5 bases). Trimming pared 4 bases from V and 4 bases from J, leaving 14 bases between. The germline CDR1 and CDR2 sequences are MNHEY and SMNVEV (reference sequence). This CDR3 spans 15 amino acids.